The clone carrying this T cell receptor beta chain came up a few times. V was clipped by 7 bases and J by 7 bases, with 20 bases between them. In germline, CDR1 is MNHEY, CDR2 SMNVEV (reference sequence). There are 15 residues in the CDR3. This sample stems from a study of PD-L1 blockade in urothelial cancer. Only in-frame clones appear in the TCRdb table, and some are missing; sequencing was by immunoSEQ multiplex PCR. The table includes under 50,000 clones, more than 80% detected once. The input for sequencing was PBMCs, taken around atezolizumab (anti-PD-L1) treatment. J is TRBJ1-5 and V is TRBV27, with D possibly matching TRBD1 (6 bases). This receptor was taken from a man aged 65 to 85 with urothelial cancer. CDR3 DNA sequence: TGTGCCAGCACCCAGACAGGACTGGTCGGCCAGCCCCAGCATTTT. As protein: CASTQTGLVGQPQHF.